The sequence of this TCR beta chain was determined in a study of CD8 T cells in ankylosing spondylitis. General study results and limits: Disease-associated clones were CD8+ and fairly uncommon in peripheral blood. Disease-associated clones were reportedly significantly overrepresented in matched ankylosing spondylitis synovial fluid. The study identified a TCR beta motif of roughly eight highly homologous variants that appeared characteristic of ankylosing spondylitis blood.

This clonotype was counted only a few times. Antigen: not known. The CDR3 runs 17 residues. Germline V gene data show CDR1 as LGHNA and CDR2 as YSLEER. The ends lost 0 bases at V and 3 bases at J; junction bases unmatched: 4. Making use of molecular barcodes, quantitative 5'-RACE generated TCR beta libraries. TCRdb used MiXCR to reprocess the 5' RACE reads, holding one entry per CDR3 protein. The sample holds 250,000 or so distinct CDR3 sequences, 18% seen once. The clonotype comes from a male donor with ankylosing spondylitis or in good health (not recorded which). Sequencing used blood, either unsorted or a sorted T cell fraction (not recorded which). The V and J genes are TRBV4-3 and TRBJ2-1, with 11 positions matching TRBD2. Here the CDR3 reads CASSQDIAGGGYNEQFF. DNA for the CDR3: TGCGCCAGCAGCCAAGATATAGCGGGAGGGGGCTACAATGAGCAGTTCTTC.